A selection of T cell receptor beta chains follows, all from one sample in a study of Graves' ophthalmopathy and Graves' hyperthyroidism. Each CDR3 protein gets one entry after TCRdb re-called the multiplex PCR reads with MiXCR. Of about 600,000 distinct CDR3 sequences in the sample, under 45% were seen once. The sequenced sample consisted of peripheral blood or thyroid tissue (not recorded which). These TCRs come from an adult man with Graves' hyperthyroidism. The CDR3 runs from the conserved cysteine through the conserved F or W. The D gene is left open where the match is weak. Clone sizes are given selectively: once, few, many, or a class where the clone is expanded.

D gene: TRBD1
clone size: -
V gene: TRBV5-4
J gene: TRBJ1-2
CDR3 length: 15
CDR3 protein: CASSQQTDRGYGYTF
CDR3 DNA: TGTGCCAGCAGCCAACAGACGGACAGGGGCTATGGCTACACCTTC

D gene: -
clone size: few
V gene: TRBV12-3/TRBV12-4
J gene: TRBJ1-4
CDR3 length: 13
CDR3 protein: CASSPGEGEKLFF
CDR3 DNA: TGTGCCAGCTCACCGGGGGAAGGTGAAAAACTGTTTTTT

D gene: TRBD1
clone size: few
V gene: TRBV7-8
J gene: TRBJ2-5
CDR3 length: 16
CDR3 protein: CASSEWGQGRLETQYF
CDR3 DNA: TGTGCCAGCAGCGAATGGGGACAGGGCAGATTGGAGACCCAGTACTTC

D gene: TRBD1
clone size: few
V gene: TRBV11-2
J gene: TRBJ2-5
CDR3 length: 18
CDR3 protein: CASSLGSGTGDPQETQYF
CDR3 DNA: TGTGCCAGCAGCTTAGGATCCGGGACAGGGGACCCACAAGAGACCCAGTACTTC

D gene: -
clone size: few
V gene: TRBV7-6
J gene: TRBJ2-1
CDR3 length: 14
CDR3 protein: CASSLGSVYNEQFF
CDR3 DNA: TGTGCCAGCAGCTTAGGGTCAGTGTACAATGAGCAGTTCTTC

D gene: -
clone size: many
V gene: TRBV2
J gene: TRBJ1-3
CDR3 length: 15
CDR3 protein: CASSEAILSGNTIYF
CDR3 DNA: TGTGCCAGCAGTGAAGCAATCCTCTCTGGAAACACCATATATTTT

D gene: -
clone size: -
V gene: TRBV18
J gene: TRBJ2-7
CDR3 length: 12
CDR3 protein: CASSPDRSEQYF
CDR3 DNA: TGTGCCAGCTCACCCGACAGGTCCGAGCAGTACTTC

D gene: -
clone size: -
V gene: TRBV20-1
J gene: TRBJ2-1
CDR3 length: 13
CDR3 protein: CSARGLTYNEQFF
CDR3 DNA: TGCAGTGCTAGAGGCCTGACTTACAATGAGCAGTTCTTC

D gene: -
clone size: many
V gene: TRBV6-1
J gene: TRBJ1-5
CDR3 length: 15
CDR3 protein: CASNKQGGGNQPQHF
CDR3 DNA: TGTGCCAGCAACAAGCAGGGTGGAGGGAATCAGCCCCAGCATTTT

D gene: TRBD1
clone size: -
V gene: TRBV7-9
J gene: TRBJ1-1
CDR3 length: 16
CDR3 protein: CASSLKGQGANTEAFF
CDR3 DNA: TGTGCCAGCAGCTTAAAGGGACAGGGGGCAAACACTGAAGCTTTCTTT

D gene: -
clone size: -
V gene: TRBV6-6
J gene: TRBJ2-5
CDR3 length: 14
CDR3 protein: CACSRAVREEAQYF
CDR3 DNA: TGTGCCTGCAGTCGCGCCGTCAGGGAAGAGGCCCAGTACTTC

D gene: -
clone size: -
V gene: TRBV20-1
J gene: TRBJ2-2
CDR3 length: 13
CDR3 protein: CSPRGGTTGELFF
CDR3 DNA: TGCAGCCCCAGGGGGGGGACCACCGGGGAGCTGTTTTTT

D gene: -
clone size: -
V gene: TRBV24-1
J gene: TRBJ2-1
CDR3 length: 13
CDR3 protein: CATSDLPHNEQFF
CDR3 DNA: TGTGCCACCAGTGATTTGCCCCACAATGAGCAGTTCTTC

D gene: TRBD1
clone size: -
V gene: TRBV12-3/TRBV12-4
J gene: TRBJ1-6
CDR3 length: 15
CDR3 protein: CASSSRQGGDSPLHF
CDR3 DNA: TGTGCCAGCAGTTCACGACAGGGAGGGGACTCACCCCTCCACTTT

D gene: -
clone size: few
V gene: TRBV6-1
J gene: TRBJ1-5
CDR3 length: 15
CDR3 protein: CASSEGSPSNQPQHF
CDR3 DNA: TGTGCCAGCAGTGAAGGGTCACCGAGCAATCAGCCCCAGCATTTT

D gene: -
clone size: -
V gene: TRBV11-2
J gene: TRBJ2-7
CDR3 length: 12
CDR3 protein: CASRSAGYEQYF
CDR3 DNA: TGTGCCAGCAGGAGCGCAGGATACGAGCAGTACTTC

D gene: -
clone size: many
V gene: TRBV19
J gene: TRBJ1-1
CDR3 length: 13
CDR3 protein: CASSIEGKTEAFF
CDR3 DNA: TGTGCCAGTAGTATAGAAGGAAAGACTGAAGCTTTCTTT